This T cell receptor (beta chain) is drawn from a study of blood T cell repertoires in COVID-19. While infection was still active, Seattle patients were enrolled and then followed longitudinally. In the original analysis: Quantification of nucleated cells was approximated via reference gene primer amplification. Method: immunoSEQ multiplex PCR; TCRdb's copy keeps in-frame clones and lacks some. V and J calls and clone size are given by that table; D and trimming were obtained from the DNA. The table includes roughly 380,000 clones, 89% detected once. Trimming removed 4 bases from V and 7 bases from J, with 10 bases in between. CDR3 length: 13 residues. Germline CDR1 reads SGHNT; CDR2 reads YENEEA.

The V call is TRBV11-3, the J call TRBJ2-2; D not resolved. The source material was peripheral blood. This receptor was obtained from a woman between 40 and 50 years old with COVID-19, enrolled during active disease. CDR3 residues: CASSYDLYGELFF. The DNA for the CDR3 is TGTGCCAGCAGCTACGACTTATACGGGGAGCTGTTTTTT.